Below are 15 T cell receptor beta chains sequenced from a single sample in a study of T cells in localized non-small cell lung cancer. The data were produced by immunoSEQ multiplex PCR, yet TCRdb's version contains in-frame clones alone and is incomplete. The data contain about 15,000 clones, about 85% of them singletons. The sample in question was peripheral blood, obtained before any cancer treatment. The source is a female donor older than 55 with stage I squamous cell lung carcinoma.

This clone was seen only once. The junction departs from germline at one end; a sequencing error may be responsible. The chain links TRBV2 to TRBJ2-7, with D perhaps being TRBD1 or TRBD2 (6 bases each). CDR1 SNHLY and CDR2 FYNNEI come from the germline V gene. There are 16 residues in the CDR3. The CDR3 bases are TGTGCCAGCTTGGGGGGCAACTTCCCTACTTCCTCCGAGCAGTACTTC. Amino acid sequence: CASLGGNFPTSSEQYF.

The gene calls are TRBV5-1 and TRBJ1-1; TRBD1 aligns across 9 bases. Germline V gene lookup returns CDR1 SGHRS and CDR2 YFSETQ. This CDR3 spans 14 amino acids. V trimming: 1 base; J trimming: 5 bases; junction bases outside the gene matches: 3. For the CDR3, the DNA is TGCGCCAGCAGCTTGACGACAGGGGGGACTGAAGCTTTCTTT. Amino acids: CASSLTTGGTEAFF.

The chain joins TRBV5-4 to TRBJ2-3, with D perhaps being TRBD1 or TRBD2 (7 bases each). The length of the CDR3 is 15 residues. CDR1 is SGHNT, CDR2 YYREEE, per germline (reference sequence). Deletions cut 4 bases from V and 5 bases from J, with 17 bases between. The CDR3 reads CASSAKQGRGDTQYF. DNA of the CDR3: TGTGCCAGCAGCGCCAAACAGGGGAGGGGAGATACGCAGTATTTT.

This rearrangement joins TRBV27 to TRBJ2-1; possible D gene TRBD2, 6 bases. V was shortened by 3 bases and J by 8 bases, with 14 bases between the two germline ends. The V gene's germline CDR1 is MNHEY and CDR2 SMNVEV (reference sequence). The length of the CDR3 is 14 residues. CDR3 in DNA: TGTGCCAGCAGTTTTAGGAGGGGATTCGATGAGCAGTTCTTC. Translated: CASSFRRGFDEQFF.

A few counts support this clone. The V and J genes are TRBV29-1 and TRBJ2-7; 9 nucleotides match TRBD1. The germline CDR1 and CDR2 sequences are SQVTM and ANQGSEA. V was clipped by 5 bases and J by 0 bases; unmatched bases: 8. The CDR3 is 15 residues long. CDR3 DNA sequence: TGCAGCGTTTCAAATAGACAGGGGGTCTCCTACGAGCAGTACTTC. The encoded protein is CSVSNRQGVSYEQYF.

The chain employs TRBV4-2 and TRBJ2-5, with 7 bases fitting TRBD2. The V gene end was trimmed by 1 base and the J gene end by 2 bases; junction bases not matched to a gene: 7. The CDR3 has 16 residues. The V gene's germline CDR1 is LGHNA and CDR2 YNFKEQ. The CDR3 loop is CASSQGRGGVQETQYF. The CDR3 nucleotides read TGTGCCAGCAGCCAAGGGCGGGGAGGGGTACAAGAGACCCAGTACTTC.

This chain links TRBV25-1 with TRBJ1-4, with D unclear. V lost 5 bases and J lost 0, with 13 bases in between. This CDR3 region has 16 residues. From germline, CDR1 is MGHDK and CDR2 SYGVNS. The CDR3 DNA sequence: TGTGCCAGCAGTTCTCTGGGCGAATCAACTAATGAAAAACTGTTTTTT. This encodes CASSSLGESTNEKLFF.

V and J are TRBV7-6 and TRBJ2-5; TRBD1 matches 9 bases. The CDR3 spans 14 residues. Trimming cost V 5 bases and J 4 bases; bases outside gene matches: 5. Germline CDR1 SGHVS, CDR2 FNYEAQ. CDR3 sequence (DNA): TGTGCCAGCAGCGGACAGGGGATTCGAGAGACCCAGTACTTC. Translated: CASSGQGIRETQYF.

The sample holds one count of this clone. CDR3 DNA: TGTGCCAGCAGTGAAACATTCACCTCCTACAATGAGCAGTTCTTC. The encoded protein is CASSETFTSYNEQFF. The V gene is TRBV2, the J gene TRBJ2-1; no firm D call. The CDR3 totals 15 residues. The V gene's germline CDR1 is SNHLY and CDR2 FYNNEI. V was pared by 2 bases and J by 0 bases, with 8 bases between.

This clone came up once. The rearrangement uses TRBV11-2 and TRBJ2-1; 8 nucleotides match TRBD2. Germline CDR1 SGHAT, CDR2 FQNNGV. CDR3 size: 15 residues. J lost 5 bases, V lost 5 bases, and 8 bases had no gene match. The CDR3, as DNA: TGTGCCAGCAGCCCTAACCGGGGGGGGAACAATGAGCAGTTCTTC. This translates into CASSPNRGGNNEQFF.

The gene calls are TRBV30 and TRBJ1-1; D is unresolved. CDR1 and CDR2 (germline): GTSNPN, SVGIG (reference sequence). The CDR3 sequence is 12 residues long. V was pared by 5 bases and J by 7 bases, with 14 bases between. As DNA, the CDR3 is TGTGCCTGGGCTCTTAACAACGATGAAGCTTTCTTT. Residues: CAWALNNDEAFF.

The genes are TRBV5-6 and TRBJ2-2; TRBD1 is a possible D gene (5 bases). The CDR3 is 15 residues long. Trimming cost V 3 bases and J 4 bases, with 13 bases left between them. The germline gives CDR1 SGHDT, CDR2 YYEEEE. The CDR3 loop is CASSSVGVLTGELFF. CDR3 nucleotides: TGTGCCAGCAGCTCCGTAGGGGTTCTCACCGGGGAGCTGTTTTTT.

The rearrangement joins TRBV19 to TRBJ2-1; D is uncertain. The CDR3 covers 15 residues. The germline gives CDR1 LNHDA, CDR2 SQIVND (reference sequence). The germline V and J ends were trimmed by 3 bases and 0 bases, with 9 bases remaining between them. The CDR3: CASSMERNSYNEQFF. The CDR3 DNA reads TGTGCCAGTAGTATGGAACGGAACTCCTACAATGAGCAGTTCTTC.

The chain couples TRBV7-6 to TRBJ1-3; a possible D gene is TRBD1 (6 bases). Trimming pared 5 bases from V and 0 bases from J, leaving 14 bases between. This CDR3 spans 16 amino acids. Germline-derived CDR1 and CDR2 are SGHVS and FNYEAQ. For the CDR3, the DNA is TGTGCCAGCAGCCAGGGGCCGGGCTTCTCTGGAAACACCATATATTTT. This codes for CASSQGPGFSGNTIYF. The whole variable domain, remainder taken from reference TRBV7-6 and TRBJ1-3, is GAGVSQSPRYKVTKRGQDVALRCDPISGHVSLYWYRQALGQGPEFLTYFNYEAQQDKSGLPNDRFSAERPEGSISTLTIQRTEQRDSAMYRCASSQGPGFSGNTIYFGEGSWLTVV.

The chain carries TRBV5-1 and TRBJ1-5; D unclear. Germline CDR1 reads SGHRS; CDR2 reads YFSETQ. Trimming shortened V by 0 bases and J by 5 bases, and 12 bases separated the two germline ends. The CDR3 is made up of 15 amino acids. The CDR3 coding sequence is TGCGCCAGCAGCTTGGATGGGTCTACGCATCAGCCCCAGCATTTT. It is translated as CASSLDGSTHQPQHF.